The 27 T cell receptor beta chains in this list originate from one sample, sequenced in a study of blood T cell repertoires in COVID-19. Assay: immunoSEQ multiplex PCR; the TCRdb copy retains only in-frame clones and omits some. Here the sample spans some 110,000 clones, around four fifths being singletons. What was sequenced was peripheral blood. These receptors were collected from a woman in her 70s with acute or convalescent COVID-19.

In its sample, this clone was seen once. The J gene is TRBJ2-7, the V gene TRBV6-5; TRBD2 matches 8 bases. CDR3 size: 15 residues. Germline V gene sequence: CDR1 MNHEY, CDR2 SVGAGI. The ends lost 8 bases at V and 0 bases at J; junction bases unmatched: 9. CDR3 bases: TGTGCCAGCTACTTAACGGGGGGGAGCTCCTACGAGCAGTACTTC. This sequence encodes CASYLTGGSSYEQYF.

The chain has TRBV24-1 and TRBJ2-1, with TRBD2 identical over 9 bases. With V trimmed by 1 base and J by 8 bases, 8 bases remained unmatched. The CDR3 runs 16 residues. CDR1 KGHDR and CDR2 SFDVKD come from the germline V gene. The CDR3 loop is CATSDFSTSGRYEQFF. The CDR3 DNA follows: TGTGCCACCAGTGATTTTTCGACTAGCGGAAGGTATGAGCAGTTCTTC.

This clone was observed a few times. The rearrangement uses TRBV4-1 and TRBJ2-1, with D possibly TRBD2 on 6 matching bases. V lost 4 bases and J lost 3, with 13 bases in between. The CDR3 extends over 15 amino acids. Germline assignment: CDR1 MGHRA and CDR2 YSYEKL. The CDR3 DNA is TGCGCCAGCAGCCTGGAGGGCGAGTACTACAATGAGCAGTTCTTC. This encodes CASSLEGEYYNEQFF.

The chain carries TRBV12-3 or TRBV12-4 and TRBJ1-1, with 7 positions matching TRBD1. CDR3 length equals 13 residues. V lost 11 bases to trimming and J lost 6 bases; unmatched junction nucleotides: 12. The CDR3, as DNA: TGTGCCTGCCGGACAGGCCTGAAGCCTGAAGCTTTCTTT. Its translation is CACRTGLKPEAFF.

The gene calls are TRBV7-6 and TRBJ1-4; 9 nucleotides match TRBD1. Germline V gives CDR1 SGHVS, CDR2 FNYEAQ. The J segment lost 8 bases and the V segment lost 8 bases, leaving 18 bases of the junction unmatched. The CDR3 loop spans 17 amino acids. The CDR3 DNA sequence: TGTGCCAGCTCCCAGAGGTTTGGGGGACAGGGATTCGAAAAACTGTTTTTT. Translated: CASSQRFGGQGFEKLFF.

The genes are TRBV19 and TRBJ2-2; TRBD2 matches at 9 bases. J lost 6 bases, V lost 5 bases, and 7 bases had no gene match. The length of the CDR3 is 15 residues. CDR1 is LNHDA and CDR2 is SQIVND in the germline V gene (reference sequence). The CDR3 is CASSQAGGRAGELFF. CDR3 DNA sequence: TGTGCCAGTAGTCAAGCGGGGGGACGGGCCGGGGAGCTGTTTTTT.

The rearrangement links TRBV5-1 to TRBJ1-2; D is unclear. Per the germline V gene, CDR1 is SGHRS and CDR2 is YFSETQ. Trimming removed 2 bases at V and 3 bases at J, with 8 bases between. The CDR3 extends over 13 amino acids. DNA for the CDR3: TGCGCCAGCAGCTTTGCGAGAGACTATGGCTACACCTTC. As protein: CASSFARDYGYTF. The variable domain in full, completed from reference TRBV5-1 and TRBJ1-2, reads KAGVTQTPRYLIKTRGQQVTLSCSPISGHRSVSWYQQTPGQGLQFLFEYFSETQRNKGNFPGRFSGRQFSNSRSEMNVSTLELGDSALYLCASSFARDYGYTFGSGTRLTVV.

This chain links TRBV19 with TRBJ1-5, with D perhaps matching TRBD1 (5 bases). Trimming pared 1 base from V and 0 bases from J, leaving 19 bases between. CDR1 LNHDA and CDR2 SQIVND come from the germline V gene (reference sequence). The CDR3 totals 19 residues. The CDR3 protein is CASSIGGTGLLISNQPQHF. Written as DNA, the CDR3 is TGTGCCAGTAGTATAGGGGGCACTGGCCTCCTCATTAGCAATCAGCCCCAGCATTTT.

The chain uses TRBV7-2 and TRBJ1-5, with D hard to call. The CDR3 has 15 residues. Germline V gene data show CDR1 as SGHTA and CDR2 as FQGNSA. V lost 5 bases to trimming and J lost 2 bases, with 13 bases between them. CDR3 nucleotide sequence: TGTGCCAGCAGCGCCCCGGGATCTGGCAATCAGCCCCAGCATTTT. It encodes CASSAPGSGNQPQHF.

V gene TRBV5-1 combines with J gene TRBJ2-1; 8 nucleotides agree with TRBD2. Germline-derived CDR1 and CDR2 are SGHRS and YFSETQ. The ends lost 4 bases at V and 5 bases at J; junction bases unmatched: 2. The CDR3 is made up of 13 amino acids. CDR3 sequence reads: CASSRAGDNEQFF. DNA for the CDR3: TGCGCCAGCAGCCGAGCGGGAGACAATGAGCAGTTCTTC.

CDR3 DNA: TGTGCCACCAGTGATTGGACTAGCGGGAGGGCCCTGGAGACCCAGTACTTC. Its protein product is CATSDWTSGRALETQYF. The V and J genes are TRBV24-1 and TRBJ2-5; 15 nucleotides match TRBD2. Germline V gives CDR1 KGHDR, CDR2 SFDVKD. This CDR3 comprises 17 residues. V was clipped by 2 bases and J by 5 bases; unmatched bases: 5.

The J gene is TRBJ2-5, the V gene TRBV15; 10 nucleotides agree with TRBD2. The CDR3 is 16 amino acids. Germline values: CDR1 LNHNV, CDR2 YYDKDF (reference sequence). With 1 base clipped from V and 5 bases from J, the junction kept 7 bases outside the gene matches. CDR3: CATSRGPAGGRETQYF. In DNA form, the CDR3 reads TGTGCCACCAGCAGAGGGCCAGCGGGGGGGCGGGAGACCCAGTACTTC.

The CDR3 spells CASSRFTGGAINEQFF. CDR3 nucleotides: TGTGCCAGCAGCCGATTTACCGGGGGGGCCATCAATGAGCAGTTCTTC. This rearrangement joins TRBV7-9 to TRBJ2-1, with 8 bases matching TRBD2. V lost 5 bases and J lost 6; bases outside the gene matches: 12. The germline V gene has CDR1 SEHNR and CDR2 FQNEAQ (reference sequence). CDR3 size: 16 residues.

The rearrangement links TRBV27 to TRBJ2-3; D unclear. Germline-derived CDR1 and CDR2 are MNHEY and SMNVEV (reference sequence). V was trimmed by 6 bases and J by 1 base, leaving 14 bases between them. This CDR3 has 15 amino acids. The CDR3 region has the DNA TGTGCCAGCAGCCGAACTCGAATTGGCACAGATACGCAGTATTTT. It specifies CASSRTRIGTDTQYF.

The chain has TRBV7-3 and TRBJ2-7, with 10 bases aligning to TRBD1. V trimming: 2 bases; J trimming: 2 bases; junction bases outside the gene matches: 3. This CDR3 is 15 amino acids long. Germline CDR1 reads SGHTA; CDR2 reads FQGTGA. CDR3 in DNA: TGTGCCAGCAGCTTAGACGGGACAGGGGCCTACGAGCAGTACTTC. Translated, it gives CASSLDGTGAYEQYF. Combining the CDR3 with reference TRBV7-3 and TRBJ2-7 gives the whole variable domain GAGVSQTPSNKVTEKGKYVELRCDPISGHTALYWYRQSLGQGPEFLIYFQGTGAADDSGLPNDRFFAVRPEGSVSTLKIQRTERGDSAVYLCASSLDGTGAYEQYFGPGTRLTVT.

This clone has only a few counts. The V gene is TRBV5-1, the J gene TRBJ2-1; 14 positions match TRBD2. Trimming cost V 6 bases and J 3 bases; bases outside gene matches: 5. Germline CDR1 is SGHRS and CDR2 is YFSETQ. The length of the CDR3 is 16 residues. The CDR3 spells CASTDGLAGGYNEQFF. Here the CDR3 DNA reads TGCGCCAGCACCGACGGACTAGCGGGGGGCTACAATGAGCAGTTCTTC.

The chain is built from TRBV27 and TRBJ2-7; 10 nucleotides agree with TRBD1. Germline CDR1 MNHEY, CDR2 SMNVEV (reference sequence). J lost 5 bases, V lost 8 bases, and 3 bases had no gene match. This CDR3 is built from 12 residues. DNA of the CDR3: TGTGCCAGCGGGACAGGGGAAAACGAGCAGTACTTC. Protein sequence: CASGTGENEQYF.

The gene calls are TRBV11-2 and TRBJ2-7; 11 bases map to TRBD1. From germline, CDR1 is SGHAT and CDR2 FQNNGV. This CDR3 is built from 15 residues. With V trimmed by 7 bases and J by 4 bases, 9 bases remained unmatched. DNA for the CDR3: TGTGCCAGCATCGTAGGACAGGGGGCGAGTTACGAGCAGTACTTC. Translating gives CASIVGQGASYEQYF.

The chain employs TRBV6-5 and TRBJ2-2; 9 bases align to TRBD1. After removal of 2 bases from V and 7 bases from J, the junction contained 8 bases not matched to a gene. This CDR3 is 16 amino acids long. CDR1 is MNHEY, CDR2 SVGAGI, per germline. CDR3: CASSYAGTGKGGELFF. CDR3 nucleotide sequence: TGTGCCAGCAGTTACGCCGGGACAGGGAAGGGCGGGGAGCTGTTTTTT.

V usage is TRBV5-4 and J usage is TRBJ1-5; D might be TRBD1 (6 bases). The CDR3 extends over 14 amino acids. The germline CDR1 and CDR2 sequences are SGHNT and YYREEE (reference sequence). V was shortened by 2 bases and J by 6 bases, with 12 bases between the two germline ends. CDR3 bases: TGTGCCAGCAGCTTACAGGGTACTGGTCAGCCCCAGCATTTT. It is translated as CASSLQGTGQPQHF. The variable domain in full, with the rest retrieved from reference TRBV5-4 and TRBJ1-5, is ETGVTQSPTHLIKTRGQQVTLRCSSQSGHNTVSWYQQALGQGPQFIFQYYREEENGRGNFPPRFSGLQFPNYSSELNVNALELDDSALYLCASSLQGTGQPQHFGDGTRLSIL.

J is TRBJ1-1 and V is TRBV29-1; a possible D gene is TRBD1 (5 bases). V was pared by 5 bases and J by 5 bases, with 18 bases between. The germline V gene has CDR1 SQVTM and CDR2 ANQGSEA. The CDR3 runs 14 residues. The CDR3 region is CSVLLFGGRTEAFF. CDR3 in DNA: TGCAGCGTTCTTTTGTTCGGGGGGAGGACTGAAGCTTTCTTT. The full variable domain, with the rest looked up from reference TRBV29-1 and TRBJ1-1, is SAVISQKPSRDICQRGTSLTIQCQVDSQVTMMFWYRQQPGQSLTLIATANQGSEATYESGFVIDKFPISRPNLTFSTLTVSNMSPEDSSIYLCSVLLFGGRTEAFFGQGTRLTVV.

The chain employs TRBV6-1 and TRBJ2-4; 8 nucleotides match TRBD1. Germline loops: CDR1 MNHNS, CDR2 SASEGT. This CDR3 region has 16 residues. V dropped 0 bases and J dropped 8; count of bases not matched to a gene: 9. CDR3 bases: TGTGCCAGCAGTGAAGCGCGGGCAGGGGGCCAAGACATTCAGTACTTC. Translated: CASSEARAGGQDIQYF.

The gene calls are TRBV7-3 and TRBJ1-5; no definite D call. CDR1 SGHTA and CDR2 FQGTGA come from the germline V gene. The CDR3 is 15 residues long. The V and J ends lost 5 bases and 2 bases respectively, with 13 bases between them. CDR3 DNA sequence: TGTGCCAGCAGCCGCGGGGAGTCGGGCAATCAGCCCCAGCATTTT. Encoded protein: CASSRGESGNQPQHF.

The V gene is TRBV12-3 or TRBV12-4, the J gene TRBJ2-3; no firm D call. V was shortened by 5 bases and J by 2 bases, with 2 bases between the two germline ends. CDR3 length: 11 residues. CDR3 nucleotides: TGTGCCAGCAGTCTCACAGATACGCAGTATTTT. Its protein product is CASSLTDTQYF.

The CDR3 is CASSLTRRAGETQYF. The CDR3 nucleotides are TGTGCCAGCAGCTTAACGAGGCGGGCGGGGGAGACCCAGTACTTC. The chain joins TRBV7-3 to TRBJ2-5; maybe TRBD2 (6 bases). Germline loops: CDR1 SGHTA, CDR2 FQGTGA. The CDR3 covers 15 residues. V gave up 0 bases and J gave up 5 bases, with 13 bases separating them.

The chain combines TRBV10-3 with TRBJ2-2; weak D call: TRBD2 (5 bases). The CDR3 is 15 residues long. The V gene's germline CDR1 is ENHRY and CDR2 SYGVKD. Trimming stripped 3 bases from V and 2 bases from J, with 10 bases between. The CDR3 nucleotides are TGTGCCATCAGTGATCCGGGGTATAACACCGGGGAGCTGTTTTTT. This encodes CAISDPGYNTGELFF.

This clone was recorded a few times. This chain links TRBV2 with TRBJ1-6; D gene unclear. V was trimmed by 7 bases and J by 6 bases, leaving 13 bases between them. Germline CDR1 SNHLY, CDR2 FYNNEI. CDR3 length: 14 amino acids. This CDR3 reads CASKWEGPNSPLHF. The DNA of the CDR3 is TGTGCCAGCAAGTGGGAGGGTCCTAATTCACCCCTCCACTTT.